This T cell receptor (beta chain) appears in the sequencing data of a study of T cells expressing NK-cell markers. Overall study context: The authors derived TCR beta repertoires from sorted CD3+CD56+NKG2C+, CD3+CD56+NKG2C- and CD3+CD56-NKG2C+ T cells. General study findings and limits: The leading position in the CD3+CD56-NKG2C+ fraction of a handful of donors also went to these clonotypes. Dominant NKG2C+ clonotypes accounted for 1.0-7.0% of CD8+ T cells in roughly 6 donors.

TCRdb re-analyzed the 5' RACE reads; it lists each CDR3 protein once, without DNA. The sample yields about 390,000 distinct CDR3 sequences, of which the top ten take up over 8.5%. A note on this clonotype: Its antigen remains unidentified.

Sequencing input: blood T cells: a sorted CD56 or NKG2C T cell subset, CD4+ or CD8+ T cells, or bulk PBMC T cells (not recorded which). The receptor was derived from a woman aged 45-60 years in good health.

CDR3: CARRGIAGERGPYNEQFF. The chain joins TRBV12-3 or TRBV12-4 to TRBJ2-1; the TRBD2 assignment by TCRdb is unverifiable without DNA. The CDR3 is 18 residues long.